One T cell receptor (beta chain) is described in this entry. This specimen belongs to a study of T-cell memory formation after mild COVID-19. Deletions cut 1 base from V and 5 bases from J, with 15 bases between. The CDR3 is 16 amino acids. Each CDR3 protein gets one entry after TCRdb re-called the 5' RACE reads with MiXCR. The sample yields 470,000 or so distinct CDR3 sequences, 18% seen once. The chain has TRBV12-3 or TRBV12-4 and TRBJ2-4; TRBD1 might be the D (5 bases). The receptor was isolated from a man between 18 and 29 years old who had mild COVID-19 (a few samples of this study predate the infection). Cell type and time point are not known. Sequencing input: PBMCs or a T cell subset sorted from them (not recorded which). In nucleotides, the CDR3 is TGTGCCAGCAGTTTAGAGGCCGCTGCCAGGGAAAACATTCAGTACTTC. It encodes CASSLEAAARENIQYF.